The 28 T cell receptor beta chains below all came from one sample that was sequenced in a study of CD8 T cells in ankylosing spondylitis. Study outcomes and limitations: Seemingly characteristic of ankylosing spondylitis blood was a TCR beta motif consisting of 7 or 8 highly homologous variants.

MiXCR was run by TCRdb on the 5' RACE reads, yielding one entry per CDR3 protein. Among tens of thousands of distinct CDR3 sequences listed, around 8.5% were seen once. Their antigen targets remain unknown. The sample comprised blood, either unsorted or a sorted T cell fraction (not recorded which). The receptors originated from a male donor with ankylosing spondylitis.

The chain couples TRBV29-1 to TRBJ2-1; D ambiguous. Germline lookup yields CDR1 SQVTM and CDR2 ANQGSEA. The CDR3 spans 13 residues. The germline V and J ends were trimmed by 6 bases and 5 bases, with 14 bases remaining between them. CDR3 coding DNA: TGCAGCGTCATTTCACCAACTGACAATGAGCAGTTCTTC. Its translation is CSVISPTDNEQFF.

The table lists this clonotype with many counts. V and J are TRBV2 and TRBJ2-7; TRBD1 matches 8 bases. The junction had 9 bases not matched to a gene; V was cut back by 10 bases and J by 4 bases. CDR3 length: 13 residues. Germline CDR1 is SNHLY and CDR2 is FYNNEI. CDR3: CAIMDRVNYEQYV. The CDR3 DNA sequence: TGTGCCATTATGGACAGGGTCAATTACGAGCAGTACGTC.

The sample holds many counts of this clonotype. This chain joins TRBV13 and TRBJ2-1, with 12 bases that match TRBD2. This CDR3 has 15 residues. The V gene end was trimmed by 1 base and the J gene end by 8 bases; junction bases not matched to a gene: 3. Germline V CDR1 and CDR2: PRHDT, FYEKMQ (reference sequence). In nucleotides, the CDR3 is TGTGCCAGCAGCTTAGCGACTAGCGGGAGCTATGAGCAGTTCTTC. Amino acid sequence: CASSLATSGSYEQFF.

The table lists this clonotype with a few counts. The J gene is TRBJ2-1, the V gene TRBV12-3 or TRBV12-4, with D uncertain. There are 12 residues in the CDR3. Between the trimmed V and J ends, which lost 5 bases and 2 bases, there was a span of 4 bases. For the CDR3, the DNA is TGTGCCAGCAGTGTGGCCTACAATGAGCAGTTCTTC. This codes for CASSVAYNEQFF.

In this sample, this clonotype turned up a few times. The chain carries TRBV2 and TRBJ2-3, with D maybe TRBD2 (6 bases). The CDR3 has 14 amino acids. V lost 6 bases, J lost 4 bases, and 14 bases lay in between. CDR1 and CDR2 (germline): SNHLY, FYNNEI. The CDR3 nucleotides are TGTGCCAGCAGGATGTACGGGAGCGCAGATACGCAGTATTTT. Its translation: CASRMYGSADTQYF. Full variable domain (outside the CDR3, taken from reference TRBV2 and TRBJ2-3): EPEVTQTPSHQVTQMGQEVILRCVPISNHLYFYWYRQILGQKVEFLVSFYNNEISEKSEIFDDQFSVERPDGSNFTLKIRSTKLEDSAMYFCASRMYGSADTQYFGPGTRLTVL.

This clonotype was found many times. The chain uses TRBV20-1 and TRBJ2-7, with TRBD2 as a possible D gene (5 bases). Trimming removed 3 bases from V and 3 bases from J, with 12 bases in between. This CDR3 region has 13 residues. In germline, CDR1 is DFQATT, CDR2 SNEGSKA (reference sequence). CDR3 nucleotides: TGCAGTGCTAGGGACGGGATGGTCTACGAGCAGTACTTC. It translates to CSARDGMVYEQYF.

In this sample, this clonotype turned up a few times. V and J are TRBV14 and TRBJ1-3, with D uncertain. The CDR3 loop spans 15 amino acids. With 0 bases removed from V and 0 bases from J, the gap between germline ends came to 6 bases. Per germline, CDR1 SGHDN and CDR2 FVKESK. The CDR3 spells CASSQDWFSGNTIYF. The CDR3 DNA reads TGTGCCAGCAGCCAAGATTGGTTCTCTGGAAACACCATATATTTT.

This chain links TRBV6-2 or TRBV6-3 with TRBJ2-7; the match to TRBD2 covers 8 bases. The length of the CDR3 is 13 residues. The germline V gene encodes CDR1 MNHEY and CDR2 SVGEGT. Unmatched junction bases numbered 6, after V lost 7 bases and J lost 4 bases. CDR3 coding DNA: TGTGCCAGCACCCCCGGGAGGGAGTACGAGCAGTACTTC. It yields the protein CASTPGREYEQYF.

The sample holds a few counts of this clonotype. The chain recombines TRBV20-1 with TRBJ2-7; TRBD1 matches at 7 bases. After removal of 1 base from V and 4 bases from J, the junction contained 7 bases not matched to a gene. This CDR3 contains 14 residues. Germline V lookup: CDR1 DFQATT, CDR2 SNEGSKA (reference sequence). In nucleotides, the CDR3 is TGCAGTGCTAGAGCCGAGACAGGGCGGTACGAGCAGTACTTC. Translation gives CSARAETGRYEQYF.

A few counts support this clonotype. V gene TRBV7-6 combines with J gene TRBJ2-5; 11 bases are shared with TRBD2. After removal of 3 bases from V and 5 bases from J, the junction contained 11 bases not matched to a gene. There are 17 residues in the CDR3. Germline CDR1 is SGHVS and CDR2 is FNYEAQ. The CDR3 sequence is CASSFGSGRASGETQYF. In nucleotides, the CDR3 is TGTGCCAGCAGCTTTGGTAGCGGGAGGGCCTCGGGGGAGACCCAGTACTTC. Drawing the rest from reference TRBV7-6 and TRBJ2-5, the complete variable domain is GAGVSQSPRYKVTKRGQDVALRCDPISGHVSLYWYRQALGQGPEFLTYFNYEAQQDKSGLPNDRFSAERPEGSISTLTIQRTEQRDSAMYRCASSFGSGRASGETQYFGPGTRLLVL.

The chain carries TRBV12-3 or TRBV12-4 and TRBJ1-2; no firm D call. The CDR3 sequence is 14 residues long. Trimming shortened V by 2 bases and J by 5 bases, and 12 bases separated the two germline ends. CDR3 in DNA: TGTGCCAGCAGTTTAATCGGGGTGGATTATGGCTACACCTTC. Protein sequence: CASSLIGVDYGYTF.

This chain uses TRBV7-2 with TRBJ2-1; no firm D call. With 2 bases removed from V and 7 bases from J, the gap between germline ends came to 6 bases. The CDR3 covers 12 residues. In germline, CDR1 is SGHTA, CDR2 FQGNSA. CDR3 protein: CASSLTMNEQFF. For the CDR3, the DNA is TGTGCCAGCAGCTTAACCATGAATGAGCAGTTCTTC.

This clonotype was found many times. The chain uses TRBV29-1 and TRBJ1-2; D ambiguous. The germline V and J ends were trimmed by 0 bases and 4 bases, with 21 bases remaining between them. Germline values: CDR1 SQVTM, CDR2 ANQGSEA. CDR3 length: 17 residues. The CDR3 DNA follows: TGCAGCGTTGAAGATTCTGTGGTAGAACAGAAGATCTATGGCTACACCTTC. It is translated as CSVEDSVVEQKIYGYTF.

This clonotype was seen at least ten times. The rearrangement links TRBV10-3 to TRBJ2-1, with 8 bases identical to TRBD2. CDR1 and CDR2 from the germline V gene are ENHRY and SYGVKD. The trim removed 0 bases at V and 1 base at J, leaving 2 bases unmatched. The CDR3 is made up of 16 amino acids. Here the CDR3 reads CAISESAGGSYNEQFF. The CDR3, as DNA: TGTGCCATCAGTGAGTCGGCGGGAGGTTCCTACAATGAGCAGTTCTTC.

This clonotype was detected a few times. The rearrangement links TRBV20-1 to TRBJ2-3; D gene unclear. The germline V gene has CDR1 DFQATT and CDR2 SNEGSKA (reference sequence). The germline V and J ends were trimmed by 0 bases and 5 bases, with 9 bases remaining between them. The CDR3 contains 13 residues. Written as DNA, the CDR3 is TGCAGTGCTAGAGACCTAGAGAGAGATACGCAGTATTTT. It encodes CSARDLERDTQYF.

This clonotype was seen repeatedly, ten times or more. J is TRBJ2-7 and V is TRBV7-9; 8 positions agree with TRBD2. This CDR3 is built from 12 residues. The germline V gene encodes CDR1 SEHNR and CDR2 FQNEAQ (reference sequence). V lost 11 bases to trimming and J lost 0 bases; unmatched junction nucleotides: 3. CDR3 sequence (DNA): TGTGCCGCTAGCGGGCCCTCCTACGAGCAGTACTTC. As protein: CAASGPSYEQYF.

The chain combines TRBV13 with TRBJ2-7; possibly TRBD1 for D (7 bases). Germline V gene data show CDR1 as PRHDT and CDR2 as FYEKMQ (reference sequence). The CDR3 sequence is 12 residues long. Trimming pared 7 bases from V and 6 bases from J, leaving 13 bases between. The DNA for the CDR3 is TGTGCCAGCACGAACAGGGGAGGCGAGCAGTACGTC. The encoded protein is CASTNRGGEQYV.

This clonotype occurred a few times. The chain couples TRBV3-1 to TRBJ2-3; 8 nucleotides align to TRBD2. Germline V gene lookup returns CDR1 LGHDT and CDR2 YNNKEL (reference sequence). The CDR3 consists of 15 residues. Trimming took 2 bases from V and 6 from J; bases not matched to a gene: 7. The CDR3 loop reads CASSQSGGVGDTQYF. Written as DNA, the CDR3 is TGTGCCAGCAGCCAATCCGGGGGGGTCGGGGATACGCAGTATTTT.

This clonotype was recorded many times. The chain recombines TRBV14 with TRBJ2-1; D remains ambiguous. CDR1 and CDR2 (germline): SGHDN, FVKESK. Trimming stripped 1 base from V and 4 bases from J, with 14 bases between. CDR3 length: 16 residues. CDR3 amino acids: CASSQAPYGRYNEQFF. The CDR3 DNA reads TGTGCCAGCAGCCAAGCCCCCTACGGGCGTTACAATGAGCAGTTCTTC. Variable domain in full (rest from reference TRBV14 and TRBJ2-1): EAGVTQFPSHSVIEKGQTVTLRCDPISGHDNLYWYRRVMGKEIKFLLHFVKESKQDESGMPNNRFLAERTGGTYSTLKVQPAELEDSGVYFCASSQAPYGRYNEQFFGPGTRLTVL.

The sample holds a few counts of this clonotype. The chain links TRBV9 to TRBJ1-1; 8 nucleotides line up with TRBD1. This CDR3 contains 15 residues. The junction had 4 bases not matched to a gene; V was cut back by 2 bases and J by 1 base. The germline CDR1 and CDR2 sequences are SGDLS and YYNGEE. This chain's CDR3 is CASSVDRVGNTEAFF. DNA for the CDR3: TGTGCCAGCAGCGTGGACAGGGTTGGGAACACTGAAGCTTTCTTT. The full variable domain, rest sourced from reference TRBV9 and TRBJ1-1, is DSGVTQTPKHLITATGQRVTLRCSPRSGDLSVYWYQQSLDQGLQFLIQYYNGEERAKGNILERFSAQQFPDLHSELNLSSLELGDSALYFCASSVDRVGNTEAFFGQGTRLTVV.

The sample holds many counts of this clonotype. The CDR3 spells CASSQLTGDPQFTGELFF. In DNA, the CDR3 is TGTGCCAGCTCACAACTGACAGGAGACCCCCAGTTCACCGGGGAGCTGTTTTTT. The gene calls are TRBV18 and TRBJ2-2; D perhaps matches TRBD1 (6 bases). Per germline, CDR1 KGHSH and CDR2 LQKENI. The CDR3 is made up of 18 amino acids. V lost 4 bases and J 4 bases, leaving 22 bases between the germline ends.

The V call is TRBV21-1, the J call TRBJ2-5; the table gives TRBD2 as D, unverified against the DNA. TRBV21-1 is a known pseudogene. CDR3 length: 15 amino acids. CDR3 in DNA: TGTGCCAGCAGCGAAACTAGCGGCGGTGTAGAGACCCAGTACTTC. It encodes CASSETSGGVETQYF.

A few counts support this clonotype. The chain is built from TRBV5-1 and TRBJ2-7, with 9 bases lining up with TRBD1. V trimming: 5 bases; J trimming: 0 bases; junction bases outside the gene matches: 12. CDR1 SGHRS and CDR2 YFSETQ come from the germline V gene. This CDR3 is 17 amino acids long. The CDR3 protein is CASRPAPGQGNSYEQYF. CDR3 DNA sequence: TGCGCCAGCAGGCCGGCGCCGGGACAGGGAAACTCCTACGAGCAGTACTTC. The entire variable domain, with the rest obtained from reference TRBV5-1 and TRBJ2-7, is as follows: KAGVTQTPRYLIKTRGQQVTLSCSPISGHRSVSWYQQTPGQGLQFLFEYFSETQRNKGNFPGRFSGRQFSNSRSEMNVSTLELGDSALYLCASRPAPGQGNSYEQYFGPGTRLTVT.

The J gene is TRBJ2-6, the V gene TRBV9; D is unclear. Germline values: CDR1 SGDLS, CDR2 YYNGEE. This CDR3 region has 14 residues. Between the trimmed V and J ends, which lost 0 bases and 4 bases, there was a span of 5 bases. CDR3 protein: CASSVGAGANVLTF. The CDR3 bases are TGTGCCAGCAGCGTAGGTGCCGGGGCCAACGTCCTGACTTTC.

The chain uses TRBV27 and TRBJ2-1, with D perhaps matching TRBD1 (6 bases). Germline lookup yields CDR1 MNHEY and CDR2 SMNVEV (reference sequence). The CDR3 has 14 amino acids. V gave up 2 bases and J gave up 10 bases, with 15 bases separating them. DNA of the CDR3: TGTGCCAGCAGTTTAGAGGGACACTACAGGGAGCAGTTCTTC. It encodes CASSLEGHYREQFF.

The CDR3 region has the DNA TGTGCCAGCAGTGAACTGGCGGGAGGGCCTAATGAGCAGTTCTTC. This translates into CASSELAGGPNEQFF. The chain links TRBV2 to TRBJ2-1, with TRBD2 matching over 9 bases. V lost 2 bases, J lost 7 bases, and 6 bases stayed unmatched. CDR1 is SNHLY, CDR2 FYNNEI, per germline. This CDR3 spans 15 amino acids.

This clonotype came up a few times. The chain uses TRBV10-3 and TRBJ2-2; D gene uncertain. The CDR3 loop spans 15 amino acids. Germline V CDR1 and CDR2: ENHRY, SYGVKD. V was pared by 0 bases and J by 9 bases, with 14 bases between. As DNA, the CDR3 is TGTGCCATCAGTGAGTCCAGTAGAGAGTTTCGGGAGCTGTTTTTT. Translated, it gives CAISESSREFRELFF.

This clonotype was observed once. The chain is built from TRBV9 and TRBJ1-5; D is uncertain. The V gene lost 2 bases and the J gene lost 5 bases, with 8 bases spanning the gap. This CDR3 is 13 amino acids long. Looked up from germline, CDR1 is SGDLS and CDR2 is YYNGEE. In DNA, the CDR3 is TGTGCCAGCAGCGTGGGGAACGATCAGCCCCAGCATTTT. Encoded protein: CASSVGNDQPQHF.